Listed below are T cell receptor beta chains from one sample, sequenced in a study of beta chain features in type 1 diabetes. Sequencing was performed with immunoSEQ multiplex PCR; in TCRdb, only in-frame clones are kept and a portion is missing. The sample has hundreds of thousands of clones; 13% to 15% are singletons. The sequencing sample was made of central memory CD4+ T cells from blood. The receptors were sampled from a man younger than 40 in good health. Both conserved end residues are part of each CDR3. Expanded clones are given a class, and other clones once, few, many or no size at all.

V: TRBV5-1
size: few
J: TRBJ2-4
CDR3: CASSVTGLDIQYF

V: TRBV7-8
size: few
J: TRBJ1-6
CDR3: CASSLDRGDSPLHF

V: TRBV5-4
size: few
J: TRBJ1-2
CDR3: CASSLGGPNYGYTF

V: TRBV6-6
size: few
J: TRBJ2-1
CDR3: CASSYEGLDNGEQFF

V: TRBV18
size: few
J: TRBJ1-1
CDR3: CASSPRGNTEAFF

V: TRBV7-6
size: many
J: TRBJ2-3
CDR3: CASSVVAGQTDTQYF

V: TRBV30
size: NA
J: TRBJ1-2
CDR3: CAWSVSGGRPSGGYTF

V: TRBV18
size: few
J: TRBJ1-2
CDR3: CASSPLFPGGKGIPHGYTF

V: TRBV9
size: few
J: TRBJ2-1
CDR3: CASTGRNVGEQFF

V: TRBV7-7
size: NA
J: TRBJ2-1
CDR3: CASSLGPNRGEQFF

V: TRBV19
size: many
J: TRBJ1-2
CDR3: CASSRHEPYGYTF

V: TRBV9
size: NA
J: TRBJ2-7
CDR3: CASSVEGGGSYEQYF

V: TRBV7-2
size: NA
J: TRBJ1-3
CDR3: CASSQGRFNGNTIYF

V: TRBV27
size: few
J: TRBJ2-5
CDR3: CASSTPPGLETQYF

V: TRBV29-1
size: few
J: TRBJ2-3
CDR3: CSVVRGLGTDTQYF

V: TRBV5-1
size: NA
J: TRBJ2-2
CDR3: CASSPRPDRTGELFF

V: TRBV11-2
size: few
J: TRBJ2-1
CDR3: CASSSRADSSYNEQFF

V: TRBV7-8
size: NA
J: TRBJ2-5
CDR3: CASSLRGWQETQYF

V: TRBV19
size: few
J: TRBJ1-2
CDR3: CASKLGGNYGYTF

V: TRBV28
size: many
J: TRBJ2-1
CDR3: CASRKGLASYEQFF

V: TRBV11-3
size: few
J: TRBJ2-1
CDR3: CASSLRTGRWGNEQFF

V: TRBV7-2
size: NA
J: TRBJ1-1
CDR3: CASSFAVTGSEAFF

V: TRBV6-1
size: few
J: TRBJ1-5
CDR3: CASLRGGNQPQHF

V: TRBV2
size: NA
J: TRBJ2-3
CDR3: CASLRDRAGDTQYF

V: TRBV7-2
size: few
J: TRBJ1-2
CDR3: CASSLARTGNGYTF

V: TRBV7-2
size: few
J: TRBJ1-2
CDR3: CASSPPGQGYGYTF

V: TRBV29-1
size: NA
J: TRBJ1-3
CDR3: CSAGTGNTIYF

V: TRBV6-5
size: NA
J: TRBJ1-6
CDR3: CASRGGNSPLHF